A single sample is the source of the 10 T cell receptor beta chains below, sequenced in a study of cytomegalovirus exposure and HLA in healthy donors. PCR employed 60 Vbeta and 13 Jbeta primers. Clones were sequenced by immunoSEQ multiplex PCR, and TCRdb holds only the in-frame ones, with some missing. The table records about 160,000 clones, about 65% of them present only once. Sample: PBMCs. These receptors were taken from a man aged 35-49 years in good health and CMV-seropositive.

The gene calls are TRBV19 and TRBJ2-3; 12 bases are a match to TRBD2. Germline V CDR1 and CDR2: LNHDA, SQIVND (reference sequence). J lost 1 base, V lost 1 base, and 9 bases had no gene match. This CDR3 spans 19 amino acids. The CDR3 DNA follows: TGTGCCAGTAGTATAGGGTCTAGCGGGGGGGCTAAACGCACAGATACGCAGTATTTT. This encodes CASSIGSSGGAKRTDTQYF.

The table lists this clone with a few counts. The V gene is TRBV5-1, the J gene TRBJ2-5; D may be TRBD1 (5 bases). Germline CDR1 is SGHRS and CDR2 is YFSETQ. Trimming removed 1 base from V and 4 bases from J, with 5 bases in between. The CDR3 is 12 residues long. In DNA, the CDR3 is TGCGCCAGCAGCTTGAGGGGAGAGACCCAGTACTTC. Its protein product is CASSLRGETQYF.

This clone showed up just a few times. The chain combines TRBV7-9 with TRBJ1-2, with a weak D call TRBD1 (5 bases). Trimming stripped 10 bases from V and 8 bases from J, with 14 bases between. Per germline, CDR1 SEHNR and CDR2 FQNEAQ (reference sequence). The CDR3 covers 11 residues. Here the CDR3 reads CAIQEIEGYTF. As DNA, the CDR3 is TGTGCCATACAGGAAATAGAGGGCTACACCTTC.

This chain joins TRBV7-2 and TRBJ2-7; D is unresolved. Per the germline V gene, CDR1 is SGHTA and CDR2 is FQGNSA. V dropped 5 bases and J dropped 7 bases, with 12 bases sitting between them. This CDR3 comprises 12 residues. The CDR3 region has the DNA TGTGCCAGCAGCCCCATTCCGCGGGAGCAGTACTTC. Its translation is CASSPIPREQYF.

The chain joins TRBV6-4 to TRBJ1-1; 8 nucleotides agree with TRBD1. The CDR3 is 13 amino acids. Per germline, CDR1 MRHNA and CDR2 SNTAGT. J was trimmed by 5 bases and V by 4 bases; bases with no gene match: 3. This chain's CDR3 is CASSGTGRTEAFF. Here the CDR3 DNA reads TGTGCCAGCAGTGGGACAGGGAGGACTGAAGCTTTCTTT.

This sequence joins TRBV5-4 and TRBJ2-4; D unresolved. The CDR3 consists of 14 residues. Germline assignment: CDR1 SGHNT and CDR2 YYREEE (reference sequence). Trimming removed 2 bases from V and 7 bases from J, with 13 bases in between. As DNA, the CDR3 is TGTGCCAGCAGCTTCGGAGACGAAAATAACATTCAGTACTTC. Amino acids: CASSFGDENNIQYF.

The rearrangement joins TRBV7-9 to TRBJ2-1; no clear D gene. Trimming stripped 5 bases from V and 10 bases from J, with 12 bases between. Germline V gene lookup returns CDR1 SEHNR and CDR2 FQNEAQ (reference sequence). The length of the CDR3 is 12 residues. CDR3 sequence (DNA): TGTGCCAGCAGCCCCAGGTTTCGGGAGCAGTTCTTC. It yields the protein CASSPRFREQFF.

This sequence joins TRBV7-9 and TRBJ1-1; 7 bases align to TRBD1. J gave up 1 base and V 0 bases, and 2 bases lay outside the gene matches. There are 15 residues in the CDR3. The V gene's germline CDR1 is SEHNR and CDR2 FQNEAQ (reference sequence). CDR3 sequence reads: CASSLATGKNTEAFF. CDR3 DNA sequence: TGTGCCAGCAGCTTAGCGACAGGGAAGAACACTGAAGCTTTCTTT.

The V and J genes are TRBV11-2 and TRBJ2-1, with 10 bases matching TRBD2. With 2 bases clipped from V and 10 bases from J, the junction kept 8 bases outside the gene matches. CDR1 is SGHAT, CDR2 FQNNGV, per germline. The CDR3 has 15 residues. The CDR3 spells CASSLTSGAAGEQFF. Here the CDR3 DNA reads TGTGCCAGCAGCTTAACTAGCGGGGCCGCCGGGGAGCAGTTCTTC.

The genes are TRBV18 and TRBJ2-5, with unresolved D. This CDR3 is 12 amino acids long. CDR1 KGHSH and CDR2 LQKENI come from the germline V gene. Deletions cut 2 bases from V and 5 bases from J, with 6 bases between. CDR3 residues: CASSPEEETQYF. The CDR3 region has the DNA TGTGCCAGCTCACCAGAGGAGGAGACCCAGTACTTC.